These 9 T cell receptor beta chains originate from one sample sequenced in a study of blood T cell repertoires in COVID-19. The assay was immunoSEQ multiplex PCR, and TCRdb's table has in-frame clones only and misses some. The sample contains more than 150,000 clones, 89% of which appear only once. Sequences were obtained from peripheral blood. The receptors here all came from a man aged 40-49 years with acute or convalescent COVID-19.

This clone appeared a single time. V is TRBV15 and J is TRBJ1-1; D perhaps matches TRBD1 (5 bases). Germline V lookup: CDR1 LNHNV, CDR2 YYDKDF (reference sequence). Trimming shortened V by 0 bases and J by 5 bases, and 13 bases separated the two germline ends. This CDR3 spans 15 amino acids. CDR3 in amino acids: CATSRDPGQPTEAFF. The CDR3 nucleotides are TGTGCCACCAGCAGAGATCCCGGACAACCTACTGAAGCTTTCTTT.

As to this clone: The same CDR3 is also encoded by other DNA sequences in this sample. The gene calls are TRBV5-1 and TRBJ1-4; 10 nucleotides agree with TRBD1. Germline V gene lookup returns CDR1 SGHRS and CDR2 YFSETQ. The V segment lost 0 bases and the J segment 8 bases; nucleotides outside the gene matches: 4. The CDR3 has 15 residues. The CDR3 DNA follows: TGCGCCAGCAGCTTGGCCGGGACAGGGGAAGAAAAACTGTTTTTT. Its translation: CASSLAGTGEEKLFF.

The chain combines TRBV6-5 with TRBJ2-7; 8 bases map to TRBD1. Germline trimming cut 8 bases from V and 6 bases from J; bases unmatched to any gene: 9. The CDR3 runs 13 residues. Germline V gene sequence: CDR1 MNHEY, CDR2 SVGAGI. The CDR3 is CASSATGEPEQYF. Written as DNA, the CDR3 is TGTGCCAGCTCCGCGACAGGGGAACCCGAGCAGTACTTC.

This chain connects TRBV2 to TRBJ1-2, with D hard to call. Germline V lookup: CDR1 SNHLY, CDR2 FYNNEI. This CDR3 is built from 14 residues. Trimming shortened V by 1 base and J by 4 bases, and 10 bases separated the two germline ends. The CDR3 DNA follows: TGTGCCAGCAGTGAAGGGGCGTCAATCTATGGCTACACCTTC. Residues: CASSEGASIYGYTF.

The CDR3 nucleotides are TGTGCCAGCAGCGAGGGACAGGGGGTACAGAAAAAACTGTTTTTT. Translating it yields CASSEGQGVQKKLFF. This chain uses TRBV7-6 with TRBJ1-4; 11 nucleotides match TRBD1. The V and J ends lost 5 bases and 9 bases, in that order; junction bases with no gene match: 8. Germline V gives CDR1 SGHVS, CDR2 FNYEAQ. The CDR3 covers 15 residues.

This chain joins TRBV7-8 and TRBJ2-7; 7 bases are a match to TRBD1. The length of the CDR3 is 16 residues. The trim removed 5 bases at V and 5 bases at J, leaving 15 bases unmatched. Germline values: CDR1 SGHVS, CDR2 FQNEAQ. The CDR3 bases are TGTGCCAGCAGCCTCAGGGGTGTACAGGGGTACGACGAGCAGTACTTC. It encodes CASSLRGVQGYDEQYF.

The chain has TRBV5-4 and TRBJ2-7; D is ambiguous. This CDR3 comprises 8 residues. Per the germline V gene, CDR1 is SGHNT and CDR2 is YYREEE (reference sequence). The CDR3 DNA sequence: TGTGTCGGCTACGAGCAGTACTTC. Translating gives CVGYEQYF.

The gene calls are TRBV2 and TRBJ1-2, with TRBD1 as a possible D gene (6 bases). Per the germline V gene, CDR1 is SNHLY and CDR2 is FYNNEI. CDR3 length equals 14 residues. V lost 8 bases to trimming and J lost 4 bases, with 17 bases between them. As DNA, the CDR3 is TGTGCCAGCCAGGCCAGGGGCCCTAGCTATGGCTACACCTTC. Amino acids: CASQARGPSYGYTF.

The table lists this clone with a count of one. V and J are TRBV29-1 and TRBJ1-2; the match to TRBD1 covers 8 bases. Trimming removed 7 bases from V and 0 bases from J; junction bases left unmatched: 13. The CDR3 totals 16 residues. Germline CDR1 and CDR2: SQVTM and ANQGSEA. The CDR3 here is CSAGGQGALANYGYTF. In DNA, the CDR3 is TGCAGCGCCGGAGGGCAGGGGGCCCTAGCTAACTATGGCTACACCTTC.